This is a list of T cell receptor beta chains from one sample in a study of cytomegalovirus exposure and HLA in healthy donors. The data were produced by immunoSEQ multiplex PCR, yet TCRdb's version contains in-frame clones alone and is incomplete. The sample holds approximately 200,000 clones, 70% to 85% seen once. Sequences were obtained from PBMCs. The receptors originated from a boy younger than 10 in good health and CMV-seronegative. CDR3s include the opening cysteine and the closing phenylalanine or tryptophan. D genes are given only for firm matches. Size is stated for part of the rows, as once, few or many counts, or as a class when the clone is expanded.

clone_size: .; j_call: TRBJ1-1; d_call: .; v_call: TRBV7-9; cdr3_aa: CASIGRDSGAFF; cdr3_nt: TGTGCCAGCATAGGCAGGGACTCGGGAGCTTTCTTT
clone_size: .; j_call: TRBJ2-3; d_call: TRBD2; v_call: TRBV7-9; cdr3_aa: CASRTTSGADTQYF; cdr3_nt: TGTGCCAGCAGAACAACTAGCGGGGCAGATACGCAGTATTTT
clone_size: .; j_call: TRBJ1-5; d_call: .; v_call: TRBV6-5; cdr3_aa: CASSPQAHQPQHF; cdr3_nt: TGTGCCAGCAGTCCCCAGGCCCATCAGCCCCAGCATTTT
clone_size: .; j_call: TRBJ1-3; d_call: .; v_call: TRBV29-1; cdr3_aa: CSVAGKLSGNTIYF; cdr3_nt: TGCAGCGTTGCGGGGAAGCTCTCTGGAAACACCATATATTTT
clone_size: .; j_call: TRBJ1-3; d_call: .; v_call: TRBV2; cdr3_aa: CASKGGYSGNTIYF; cdr3_nt: TGTGCCAGCAAGGGGGGGTACTCTGGAAACACCATATATTTT
clone_size: .; j_call: TRBJ1-2; d_call: .; v_call: TRBV7-3; cdr3_aa: CASSPKLGGYYGYTF; cdr3_nt: TGTGCCAGCAGCCCAAAATTGGGGGGATACTATGGCTACACCTTC
clone_size: once; j_call: TRBJ1-2; d_call: .; v_call: TRBV5-6; cdr3_aa: CASSVGRVYGYTF; cdr3_nt: TGTGCCAGCAGCGTCGGGCGGGTATATGGCTACACCTTC
clone_size: few; j_call: TRBJ2-7; d_call: TRBD1; v_call: TRBV19; cdr3_aa: CASTSGTAYEQYF; cdr3_nt: TGTGCCAGCACCTCAGGGACAGCCTACGAGCAGTACTTC
clone_size: few; j_call: TRBJ1-1; d_call: .; v_call: TRBV7-3; cdr3_aa: CASSHILMEEADTEAFF; cdr3_nt: TGTGCCAGCAGCCATATACTTATGGAAGAAGCGGATACTGAAGCTTTCTTT
clone_size: .; j_call: TRBJ1-6; d_call: .; v_call: TRBV4-1; cdr3_aa: CASSQRGDGSPLHF; cdr3_nt: TGCGCCAGCAGCCAACGCGGGGATGGATCACCCCTCCACTTT
clone_size: .; j_call: TRBJ2-7; d_call: .; v_call: TRBV5-8; cdr3_aa: CASSLSSTYEQYF; cdr3_nt: TGTGCCAGCAGCTTGTCATCTACCTACGAGCAGTACTTC
clone_size: once; j_call: TRBJ2-3; d_call: .; v_call: TRBV15; cdr3_aa: CATSSDPLAGISTDTQYF; cdr3_nt: TGTGCCACCAGCAGCGATCCCTTGGCGGGGATTAGCACAGATACGCAGTATTTT
clone_size: once; j_call: TRBJ2-7; d_call: TRBD2; v_call: TRBV6-5; cdr3_aa: CASSRTSTSSYEQYF; cdr3_nt: TGTGCCAGCAGCCGGACTAGCACAAGCTCCTACGAGCAGTACTTC
clone_size: .; j_call: TRBJ2-1; d_call: TRBD1; v_call: TRBV7-9; cdr3_aa: CASSLVSGQGLDEQFF; cdr3_nt: TGTGCCAGCAGCTTAGTATCTGGACAGGGCCTAGATGAGCAGTTCTTC
clone_size: .; j_call: TRBJ2-3; d_call: TRBD2; v_call: TRBV9; cdr3_aa: CASSVTGTSGGDTQYF; cdr3_nt: TGTGCCAGCAGCGTCACCGGGACTAGCGGGGGAGATACGCAGTATTTT
clone_size: .; j_call: TRBJ1-1; d_call: TRBD1; v_call: TRBV6-1; cdr3_aa: CASSAGTGFMNTEAFF; cdr3_nt: TGTGCCAGCAGTGCCGGGACAGGGTTCATGAACACTGAAGCTTTCTTT
clone_size: few; j_call: TRBJ2-7; d_call: TRBD1; v_call: TRBV10-1; cdr3_aa: CASPWTGVEQYF; cdr3_nt: TGCGCCAGCCCCTGGACAGGCGTCGAGCAGTACTTC
clone_size: .; j_call: TRBJ2-3; d_call: TRBD2; v_call: TRBV25-1; cdr3_aa: CASSELLAGTTTDTQYF; cdr3_nt: TGTGCCAGCAGTGAACTACTAGCGGGGACGACCACAGATACGCAGTATTTT
clone_size: few; j_call: TRBJ1-3; d_call: .; v_call: TRBV2; cdr3_aa: CASSETDSSGNTIYF; cdr3_nt: TGTGCCAGCAGTGAGACGGACTCGTCTGGAAACACCATATATTTT
clone_size: .; j_call: TRBJ2-3; d_call: .; v_call: TRBV9; cdr3_aa: CASSSRTSTDTQYF; cdr3_nt: TGTGCCAGCAGCTCGCGGACTAGCACAGATACGCAGTATTTT
clone_size: .; j_call: TRBJ2-3; d_call: .; v_call: TRBV5-1; cdr3_aa: CASSLEPDTQYF; cdr3_nt: TGCGCCAGCAGCTTGGAGCCAGATACGCAGTATTTT
clone_size: .; j_call: TRBJ1-2; d_call: .; v_call: TRBV20-1; cdr3_aa: CSARGGVGYTF; cdr3_nt: TGCAGTGCTAGAGGGGGGGTCGGCTACACCTTC
clone_size: .; j_call: TRBJ2-5; d_call: .; v_call: TRBV27; cdr3_aa: CATPGCREQYF; cdr3_nt: TGTGCCACCCCGGGTTGTCGAGAGCAGTACTTC
clone_size: .; j_call: TRBJ1-5; d_call: .; v_call: TRBV5-8; cdr3_aa: CASSLDQGTYQPQHF; cdr3_nt: TGTGCCAGCAGCTTGGACCAGGGAACCTATCAGCCCCAGCATTTT
clone_size: .; j_call: TRBJ1-5; d_call: .; v_call: TRBV19; cdr3_aa: CASNSKGMGQPQHF; cdr3_nt: TGTGCCAGTAACAGTAAGGGGATGGGTCAGCCCCAGCATTTT
clone_size: .; j_call: TRBJ1-6; d_call: .; v_call: TRBV23-1; cdr3_aa: CASSLRARLLVYNSPLHF; cdr3_nt: TGCGCCAGCAGTCTTCGGGCGCGACTACTGGTCTATAATTCACCCCTCCACTTT
clone_size: few; j_call: TRBJ1-3; d_call: .; v_call: TRBV5-4; cdr3_aa: CASSPVPSGNTIYF; cdr3_nt: TGTGCCAGCAGCCCGGTCCCCTCTGGAAACACCATATATTTT